This T cell receptor beta chain was sequenced for a study of T cells expressing NK-cell markers. Study findings and constraints: In a handful of donors, dominant clonotypes made up about 28.3-65% of CD3+CD56-NKG2C+ cells.

Each CDR3 protein gets one entry in TCRdb, which reprocessed the 5' RACE reads and gives no DNA. Here the sample table reports 150,000 to 200,000 distinct CDR3 sequences. CDR3 size: 21 residues. Germline CDR1 and CDR2: MGHRA and YSYEKL. In the case of this clonotype: Its cognate antigen is unknown.

Sequencing was done on a sample of blood T cells: a sorted CD56 or NKG2C T cell subset, CD4+ or CD8+ T cells, or bulk PBMC T cells (not recorded which). The TCR originated in a woman between 18 and 70 years old in good health. The V call is TRBV4-1, the J call TRBJ2-3; the D gene TCRdb calls, TRBD2, cannot be checked with no DNA. CDR3: CASSQFTGLAGARGFADTQYF.